The 25 T cell receptor beta chains below were found in one sample sequenced in a study of siplizumab effects on memory and regulatory T cells. This table comes from immunoSEQ multiplex PCR, and its TCRdb copy is limited to in-frame clones, with some not included. The table records about 87,000 clones, about nine tenths of them present only once. Material for sequencing was Tregs sorted from blood. These receptors came from a human donor in good health.

The chain joins TRBV4-1 to TRBJ2-1; D is undetermined. The V gene's germline CDR1 is MGHRA and CDR2 YSYEKL. Trimming left V 0 bases short and J 3 bases short, with 9 bases between. CDR3 length equals 15 residues. CDR3 DNA: TGCGCCAGCAGCCAAGAGTGGCGAGACTACAATGAGCAGTTCTTC. Protein sequence: CASSQEWRDYNEQFF.

The chain uses TRBV11-2 and TRBJ2-2; TRBD2 agrees at 15 bases. The CDR3 is 15 amino acids. The germline V gene has CDR1 SGHAT and CDR2 FQNNGV. V was clipped by 4 bases and J by 6 bases; unmatched bases: 0. Written as DNA, the CDR3 is TGTGCCAGCAGCTGGACTAGCGGGGGGGCCGGGGAGCTGTTTTTT. This translates into CASSWTSGGAGELFF.

The chain carries TRBV9 and TRBJ2-3, with unresolved D. The germline CDR1 and CDR2 sequences are SGDLS and YYNGEE. This CDR3 is built from 14 residues. The V gene lost 0 bases and the J gene lost 2 bases, with 7 bases spanning the gap. CDR3 bases: TGTGCCAGCAGCGTAGTTGGAGTCACAGATACGCAGTATTTT. The encoded protein is CASSVVGVTDTQYF.

This clone was counted only a few times. This chain uses TRBV4-2 with TRBJ1-4, with TRBD1 matching over 8 bases. The V and J ends lost 4 bases and 8 bases, in that order; junction bases with no gene match: 9. The CDR3 contains 15 residues. CDR1 is LGHNA and CDR2 is YNFKEQ in the germline V gene. The DNA for the CDR3 is TGTGCCAGCAGCCGAGACAGGGGCCGGGAAGAAAAACTGTTTTTT. As protein: CASSRDRGREEKLFF.

This clone was observed a single time. The CDR3 nucleotides are TGTGCCAGCAGCGAGGTGACAGTTGAGCAGTTCTTC. Amino acids: CASSEVTVEQFF. V is TRBV7-9 and J is TRBJ2-1, with D possibly TRBD1 on 5 matching bases. The V and J ends lost 5 bases and 9 bases respectively, with 11 bases between them. Germline assignment: CDR1 SEHNR and CDR2 FQNEAQ (reference sequence). The CDR3 contains 12 residues.

The chain has TRBV11-3 and TRBJ1-5; D remains unclear. This CDR3 has 12 amino acids. Trimming removed 3 bases at V and 7 bases at J, with 7 bases between. Germline CDR1 SGHNT, CDR2 YENEEA. DNA for the CDR3: TGTGCCAGCAGCTTTTTTTGGCAGCCCCAGCATTTT. Encoded protein: CASSFFWQPQHF.

The J gene is TRBJ2-1, the V gene TRBV27; TRBD2 matches 13 bases. Germline V lookup: CDR1 MNHEY, CDR2 SMNVEV (reference sequence). The CDR3 spans 15 residues. Trimming took 6 bases from V and 8 from J; bases not matched to a gene: 7. The CDR3 DNA reads as TGTGCCAGCAGCCTACTAGCGGGGGGGCCCGATGAGCAGTTCTTC. It codes for CASSLLAGGPDEQFF.

The V and J genes are TRBV6-1 and TRBJ2-3, with D possibly being TRBD1 (6 bases). This CDR3 spans 13 amino acids. Germline V CDR1 and CDR2: MNHNS, SASEGT. V lost 8 bases and J lost 2, with 11 bases in between. This CDR3 reads CASGRTDTDTQYF. CDR3 coding DNA: TGTGCCAGCGGGCGGACAGACACAGATACGCAGTATTTT.

The rearrangement uses TRBV10-2 and TRBJ2-3; D remains unclear. Germline CDR1 and CDR2: WSHSY and SAAADI. V was shortened by 3 bases and J by 2 bases, with 12 bases between the two germline ends. The CDR3 loop spans 15 amino acids. As DNA, the CDR3 is TGCGCCAGCAGTGATTCCGGGTTCACCACAGATACGCAGTATTTT. It translates to CASSDSGFTTDTQYF.

The J gene is TRBJ2-3, the V gene TRBV30; the D is unclear. V was shortened by 3 bases and J by 7 bases, with 11 bases between the two germline ends. This CDR3 is built from 12 residues. CDR1 is GTSNPN and CDR2 is SVGIG in the germline V gene (reference sequence). The CDR3 nucleotides are TGTGCCTGGAGCGCATTACTCCATACGCAGTATTTT. It specifies CAWSALLHTQYF.

This clone was recorded only once. The chain has TRBV6-1 and TRBJ2-2; 10 bases are a match to TRBD2. The J segment lost 6 bases and the V segment lost 6 bases, leaving 7 bases of the junction unmatched. The CDR3 runs to 15 residues. CDR1 and CDR2 from the germline V gene are MNHNS and SASEGT. This CDR3 reads CASRSSGGAPGELFF. CDR3 nucleotide sequence: TGTGCCAGCAGGTCGAGCGGGGGGGCCCCCGGGGAGCTGTTTTTT.

The chain combines TRBV11-2 with TRBJ2-5, with D unresolved. This CDR3 is 11 amino acids long. The germline V and J ends were trimmed by 3 bases and 2 bases, with 1 base remaining between them. CDR1 SGHAT and CDR2 FQNNGV come from the germline V gene. CDR3 nucleotide sequence: TGTGCCAGCAGCTTGCAAGAGACCCAGTACTTC. Translating it yields CASSLQETQYF.

A word on this clone: As the CDR3 is not closed by the conserved phenylalanine or tryptophan, this likely results from a read error. Because the CDR3's place on the DNA is in doubt, the DNA is left out and the CDR3 is given as listed by TCRdb. V gene TRBV5-5 combines with J gene TRBJ2-7. The CDR3 is made up of 10 amino acids, end residues included. Germline V gene sequence: CDR1 SGHKS, CDR2 YYEKEE (reference sequence). This chain's CDR3 is CASSLMSHTS.

V is TRBV19 and J is TRBJ1-2, with D tentatively TRBD1 (6 bases). Germline CDR1 LNHDA, CDR2 SQIVND (reference sequence). The V and J ends lost 6 bases and 5 bases respectively, with 13 bases between them. This CDR3 contains 13 residues. The CDR3 nucleotides are TGTGCCAGTAGCAAAACAGGGAGTTATGGCTACACCTTC. The encoded protein is CASSKTGSYGYTF.

This clone was found once. The V and J genes are TRBV7-9 and TRBJ2-7; 7 bases are a match to TRBD1. The germline V gene encodes CDR1 SEHNR and CDR2 FQNEAQ (reference sequence). This CDR3 is built from 15 residues. V gave up 5 bases and J gave up 0 bases; unmatched junction bases: 7. CDR3 DNA sequence: TGTGCCAGCAGCAAACCGGGACAGAGCTCCTACGAGCAGTACTTC. As protein: CASSKPGQSSYEQYF.

The CDR3: CASSLALSYSYEQYF. CDR3 DNA: TGTGCCAGCAGCTTGGCCCTCAGCTACTCCTACGAGCAGTACTTC. This chain connects TRBV5-4 to TRBJ2-7; D not certain. Germline V lookup: CDR1 SGHNT, CDR2 YYREEE (reference sequence). Between the trimmed V and J ends, which lost 0 bases and 0 bases, there was a span of 10 bases. There are 15 residues in the CDR3.

J is TRBJ2-1 and V is TRBV11-3; D gene ambiguous. V shed 0 bases and J shed 10 bases, with 7 bases lying between them. The germline CDR1 and CDR2 sequences are SGHNT and YENEEA. CDR3 size: 12 residues. The CDR3 DNA reads as TGTGCCAGCAGCTTAGATCGCGGAGAGCAGTTCTTC. Amino acids: CASSLDRGEQFF.

The rearrangement joins TRBV19 to TRBJ2-7; D not resolved. The CDR3 has 12 residues. Germline V gene data show CDR1 as LNHDA and CDR2 as SQIVND (reference sequence). With 5 bases removed from V and 2 bases from J, the gap between germline ends came to 7 bases. The CDR3 region has the DNA TGTGCCAGTAGTGGGGTCACCTACGAGCAGTACTTC. It translates to CASSGVTYEQYF.

The rearrangement uses TRBV6-6 and TRBJ1-2; D is unclear. The CDR3 loop spans 14 amino acids. The germline gives CDR1 MNHNY, CDR2 SVGAGI (reference sequence). The germline V and J ends were trimmed by 4 bases and 4 bases, with 13 bases remaining between them. The CDR3 spells CASSSDPSGYGYTF. The CDR3 DNA is TGTGCCAGCAGTTCAGACCCGTCCGGCTATGGCTACACCTTC.

The table lists this clone with a few counts. The J gene is TRBJ2-7, the V gene TRBV10-3; D is possibly TRBD1 (5 bases). Trimming shortened V by 2 bases and J by 12 bases, and 14 bases separated the two germline ends. The CDR3 is made up of 12 amino acids. The germline CDR1 and CDR2 sequences are ENHRY and SYGVKD. The CDR3 protein is CAISEDDSWGYF. CDR3 DNA sequence: TGTGCCATCAGTGAGGACGACAGTTGGGGGTACTTC.

The J gene is TRBJ1-5, the V gene TRBV28, with TRBD1 identical over 7 bases. The CDR3 totals 13 residues. Germline V CDR1 and CDR2: MDHEN, SYDVKM. The V and J ends lost 7 bases and 6 bases, in that order; junction bases with no gene match: 6. The CDR3 sequence: CASTDRLAQPQHF. Here the CDR3 DNA reads TGTGCCAGCACGGACAGGTTGGCTCAGCCCCAGCATTTT.

The gene calls are TRBV4-2 and TRBJ1-5; D is unresolved. Looked up from germline, CDR1 is LGHNA and CDR2 is YNFKEQ. The CDR3 is 13 residues long. Trimming left V 1 base short and J 5 bases short, with 6 bases between. The CDR3 DNA reads as TGTGCCAGCAGCCAAGGCGGACATCAGCCCCAGCATTTT. It translates to CASSQGGHQPQHF.

This chain joins TRBV4-2 and TRBJ1-5; 7 bases are a match to TRBD1. With V trimmed by 1 base and J by 5 bases, 8 bases remained unmatched. The CDR3 is 16 amino acids. Looked up from germline, CDR1 is LGHNA and CDR2 is YNFKEQ. CDR3 sequence reads: CASSQVPDRRDQPQHF. The CDR3 DNA reads TGTGCCAGCAGCCAAGTCCCGGACAGGAGGGATCAGCCCCAGCATTTT.

The chain combines TRBV25-1 with TRBJ1-3; tentatively, D is TRBD1 (6 bases). The germline gives CDR1 MGHDK, CDR2 SYGVNS. This CDR3 has 16 residues. Trimming took off 3 bases at V and 5 bases at J, with 17 bases between the two ends. The CDR3 DNA sequence: TGTGCCAGCAGTGAGGGAGGGCAGGGGAGGAGAAACACCATATATTTT. This codes for CASSEGGQGRRNTIYF. The full variable domain, rest sourced from reference TRBV25-1 and TRBJ1-3, is EADIYQTPRYLVIGTGKKITLECSQTMGHDKMYWYQQDPGMELHLIHYSYGVNSTEKGDLSSESTVSRIRTEHFPLTLESARPSHTSQYLCASSEGGQGRRNTIYFGEGSWLTVV.

This clone was detected only once. The chain recombines TRBV10-3 with TRBJ2-7; TRBD2 is a possible D gene (5 bases). Germline values: CDR1 ENHRY, CDR2 SYGVKD. The CDR3 spans 14 residues. The V and J ends lost 4 bases and 2 bases respectively, with 12 bases between them. Written as DNA, the CDR3 is TGTGCCATCAGTGGTACCGGGAACGCCTACGAGCAGTACTTC. This encodes CAISGTGNAYEQYF.